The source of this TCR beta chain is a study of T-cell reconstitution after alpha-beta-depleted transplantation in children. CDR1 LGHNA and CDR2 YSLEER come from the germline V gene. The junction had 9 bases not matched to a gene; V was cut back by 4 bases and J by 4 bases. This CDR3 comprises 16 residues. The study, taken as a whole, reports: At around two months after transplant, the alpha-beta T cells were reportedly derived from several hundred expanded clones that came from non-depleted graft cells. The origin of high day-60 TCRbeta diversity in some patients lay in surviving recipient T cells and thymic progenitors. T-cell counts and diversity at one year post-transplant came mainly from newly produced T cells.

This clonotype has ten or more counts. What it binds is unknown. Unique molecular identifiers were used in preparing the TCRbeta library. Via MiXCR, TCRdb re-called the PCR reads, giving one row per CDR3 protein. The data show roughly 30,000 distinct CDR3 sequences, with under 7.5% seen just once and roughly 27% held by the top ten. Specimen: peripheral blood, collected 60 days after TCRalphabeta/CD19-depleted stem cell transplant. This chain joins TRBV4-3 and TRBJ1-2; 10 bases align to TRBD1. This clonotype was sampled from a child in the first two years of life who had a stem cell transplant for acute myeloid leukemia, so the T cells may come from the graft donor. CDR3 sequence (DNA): TGCGCCAGCAGCCGGTCCCGGGACAGGGGTCTCTATGGCTACACCTTC. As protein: CASSRSRDRGLYGYTF.